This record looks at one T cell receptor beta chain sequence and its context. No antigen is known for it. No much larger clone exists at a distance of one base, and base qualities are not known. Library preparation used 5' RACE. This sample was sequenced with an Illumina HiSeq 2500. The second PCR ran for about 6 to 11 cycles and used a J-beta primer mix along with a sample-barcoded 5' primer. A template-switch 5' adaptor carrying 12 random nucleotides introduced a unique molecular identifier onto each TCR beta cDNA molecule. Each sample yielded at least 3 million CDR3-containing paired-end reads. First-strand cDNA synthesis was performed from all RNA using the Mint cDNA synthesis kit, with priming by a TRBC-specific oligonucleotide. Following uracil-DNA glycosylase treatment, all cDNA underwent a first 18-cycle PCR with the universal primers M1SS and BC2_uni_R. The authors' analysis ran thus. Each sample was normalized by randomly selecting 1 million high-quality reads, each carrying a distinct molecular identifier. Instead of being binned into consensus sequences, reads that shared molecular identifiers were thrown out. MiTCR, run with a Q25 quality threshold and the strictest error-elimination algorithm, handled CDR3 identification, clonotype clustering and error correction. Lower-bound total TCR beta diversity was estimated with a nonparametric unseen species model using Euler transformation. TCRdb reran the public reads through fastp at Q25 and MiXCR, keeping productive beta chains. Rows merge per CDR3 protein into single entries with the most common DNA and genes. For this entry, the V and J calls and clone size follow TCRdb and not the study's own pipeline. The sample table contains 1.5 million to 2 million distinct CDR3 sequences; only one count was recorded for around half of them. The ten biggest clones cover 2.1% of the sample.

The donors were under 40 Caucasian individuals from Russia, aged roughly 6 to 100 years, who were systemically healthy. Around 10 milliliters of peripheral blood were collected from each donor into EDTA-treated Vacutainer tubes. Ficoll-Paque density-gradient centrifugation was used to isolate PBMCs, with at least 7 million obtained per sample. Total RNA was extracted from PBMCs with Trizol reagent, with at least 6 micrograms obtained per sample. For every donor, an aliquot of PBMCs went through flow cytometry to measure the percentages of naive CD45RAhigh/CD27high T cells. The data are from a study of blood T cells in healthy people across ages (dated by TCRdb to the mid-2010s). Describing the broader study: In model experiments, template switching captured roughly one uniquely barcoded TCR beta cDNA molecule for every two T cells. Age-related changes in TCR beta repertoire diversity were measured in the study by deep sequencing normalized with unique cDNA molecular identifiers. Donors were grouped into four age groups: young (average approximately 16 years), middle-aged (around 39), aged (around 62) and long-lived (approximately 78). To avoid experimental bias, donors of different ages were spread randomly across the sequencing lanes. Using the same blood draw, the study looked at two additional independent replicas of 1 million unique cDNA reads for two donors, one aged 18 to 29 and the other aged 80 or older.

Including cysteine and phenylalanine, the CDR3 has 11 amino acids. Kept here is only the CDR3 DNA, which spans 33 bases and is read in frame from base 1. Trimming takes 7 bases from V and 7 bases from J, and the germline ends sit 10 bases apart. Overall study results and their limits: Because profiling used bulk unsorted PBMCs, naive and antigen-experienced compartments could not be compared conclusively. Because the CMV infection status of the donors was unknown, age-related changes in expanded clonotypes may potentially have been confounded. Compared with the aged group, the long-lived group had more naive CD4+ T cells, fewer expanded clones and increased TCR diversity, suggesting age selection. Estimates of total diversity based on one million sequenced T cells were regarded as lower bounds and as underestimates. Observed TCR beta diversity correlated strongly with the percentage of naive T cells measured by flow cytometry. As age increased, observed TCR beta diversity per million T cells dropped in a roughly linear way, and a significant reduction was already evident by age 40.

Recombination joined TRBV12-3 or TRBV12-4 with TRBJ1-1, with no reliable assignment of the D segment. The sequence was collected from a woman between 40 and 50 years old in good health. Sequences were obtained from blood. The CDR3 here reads CASTQTDEAFF. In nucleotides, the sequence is TGTGCCAGCACCCAAACGGATGAAGCTTTCTTT.